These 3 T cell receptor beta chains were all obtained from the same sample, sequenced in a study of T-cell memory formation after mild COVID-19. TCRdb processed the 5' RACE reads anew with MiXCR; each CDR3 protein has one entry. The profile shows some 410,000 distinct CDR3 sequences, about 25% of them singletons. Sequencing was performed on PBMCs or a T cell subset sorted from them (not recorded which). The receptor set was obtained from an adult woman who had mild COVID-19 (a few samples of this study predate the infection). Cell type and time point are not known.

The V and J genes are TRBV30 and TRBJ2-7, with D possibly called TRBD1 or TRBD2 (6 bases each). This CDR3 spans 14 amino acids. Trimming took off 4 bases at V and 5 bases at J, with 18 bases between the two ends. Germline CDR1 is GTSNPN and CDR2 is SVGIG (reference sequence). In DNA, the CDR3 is TGTGCCTGGAACCTCGGCAGGGGAGGCCACGAGCAGTACTTC. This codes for CAWNLGRGGHEQYF.

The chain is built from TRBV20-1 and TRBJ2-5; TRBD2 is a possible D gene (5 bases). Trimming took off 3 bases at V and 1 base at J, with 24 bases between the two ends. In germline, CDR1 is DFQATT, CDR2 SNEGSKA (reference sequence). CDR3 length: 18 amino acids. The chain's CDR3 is CSARLSGRGRRLQETQYF. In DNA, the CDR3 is TGCAGTGCTAGGCTAAGTGGACGGGGTCGACGCCTCCAAGAGACCCAGTACTTC.

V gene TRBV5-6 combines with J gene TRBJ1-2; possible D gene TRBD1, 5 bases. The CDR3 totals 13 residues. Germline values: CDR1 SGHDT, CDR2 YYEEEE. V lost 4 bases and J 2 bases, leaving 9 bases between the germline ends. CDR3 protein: CASSPGDNYGYTF. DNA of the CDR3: TGTGCCAGCAGCCCTGGGGACAACTATGGCTACACCTTC.